The clone carrying this T cell receptor (beta chain) was picked up many times. The antigen remains unidentified. The sample belongs to a study of identical twins. General study results and limits: Models underestimated TCR alpha sharing (out-of-frame) in monozygotic twins. These conclusions were based on statistical analysis (cross-sectional, not following the same donors).

A universal primer site was created by template switching, with the cDNA bearing unique molecular identifiers. One entry per CDR3 protein results from TCRdb running MiXCR on the 5' RACE reads. The sample lists 350,000 to 450,000 distinct CDR3 sequences; roughly 20% were seen once. CDR3 length: 17 amino acids. V was shortened by 4 bases and J by 5 bases, with 24 bases between the two germline ends. Germline-derived CDR1 and CDR2 are ENHRY and SYGVKD. The chain recombines TRBV10-3 with TRBJ2-7; D uncertain. Sequenced input: naive T cells sorted from blood. This receptor was identified in a man in his fifties in good health. In DNA form, the CDR3 reads TGTGCCATCAGTGGTTTGGCAGGCCAAGTGGATTGGGACGAGCAGTACTTC. Amino acid sequence: CAISGLAGQVDWDEQYF.